This is a list of T cell receptor beta chains from one sample in a study of identifying expanded T cells in peripheral blood. The table came from immunoSEQ multiplex PCR; TCRdb's copy has only in-frame clones and leaves some out. The sample includes over 75,000 clones, about 87% seen only once; the top ten take 4%. The sample taken for sequencing was blood. These receptors came from a person between 18 and 69 years old in good health. CDR3s include the opening cysteine and the closing phenylalanine or tryptophan. Fields, in order: V gene, clone size, J gene, D gene, CDR3 DNA, CDR3 protein. A D gene is named only where the DNA matches it firmly. The listing skips clone size in some rows; elsewhere it reads once, few, many or a size class.

TRBV10-3	NA	TRBJ2-5	TRBD1	TGTGCCATCAGAACGGGACAGGGGATCGGCGAGACCCAGTACTTC	CAIRTGQGIGETQYF
TRBV5-5	NA	TRBJ1-2	NA	TGTGCCAGCAGCCAAGAGTCAACAGGGATGAATGGCTACACCTTC	CASSQESTGMNGYTF
TRBV7-9	NA	TRBJ2-3	NA	TGTGCCAGCACCCGGAAGAGCGAGAGCACAGATACGCAGTATTTT	CASTRKSESTDTQYF
TRBV30	few	TRBJ2-3	NA	TGTGCCTGGAGTCGGGGAAGCTCACAGTATTTT	CAWSRGSSQYF
TRBV6-4	NA	TRBJ2-2	NA	TGTGCCAGCAGTAGCAGGCTGTCCACCGGGGAGCTGTTTTTT	CASSSRLSTGELFF
TRBV30	NA	TRBJ2-5	NA	TGTGCCTGGAGTACTCACCTTCAGGGTCACGGGACCCAGTACTTC	CAWSTHLQGHGTQYF
TRBV15	NA	TRBJ1-6	TRBD1	TGTGCCACCAGCAGGGGGACAGGGTTTGATAATTCACCCCTCCACTTT	CATSRGTGFDNSPLHF
TRBV7-9	NA	TRBJ1-4	NA	TGTGCCAGCAGCCTAGGGGACTTTCAAAATGAAAAACTGTTTTTT	CASSLGDFQNEKLFF
TRBV5-1	NA	TRBJ2-7	TRBD2	TGCGCCAGCAGCTTGGCCGTAGCGGGAGGGCCCCGCGAGCAGTACTTC	CASSLAVAGGPREQYF
TRBV5-4	NA	TRBJ2-7	TRBD1	TGTGCCAGCAGCATACGGGACAGAACCTACGAGCAGTACTTC	CASSIRDRTYEQYF